The sequence of this TCR beta chain was determined in a study of OX40 agonist ivuxolimab in advanced cancers. Measured with immunoSEQ multiplex PCR; TCRdb has only the in-frame clones, and not every one. In the table there are roughly 43,000 clones, roughly 90% of which are singletons. Remarks on this clone: What it binds is not known.

Broader study findings: Clonal expansion was among the lowest in partial responders at 0.1-3.0 mg/kg, especially CD8+. Determination of antigen specificity was not performed for the expanded peripheral T cells.

The input for sequencing was CD4+ or CD8+ T cells sorted from blood, taken in a trial of the OX40 agonist ivuxolimab. The receptor comes from an adult with an advanced solid tumor such as melanoma, head and neck, liver or kidney cancer.

DNA of the CDR3: TGTGCCGGCGGTGGGGGGACAGGTTCGACTGGCTATGGCTACACCTTC. Protein: CAGGGGTGSTGYGYTF. The chain combines TRBV6-1 with TRBJ1-2; TRBD1 matches 8 bases. V was clipped by 11 bases and J by 4 bases; unmatched bases: 18. The CDR3 is 16 amino acids. Germline V gene lookup returns CDR1 MNHNS and CDR2 SASEGT.